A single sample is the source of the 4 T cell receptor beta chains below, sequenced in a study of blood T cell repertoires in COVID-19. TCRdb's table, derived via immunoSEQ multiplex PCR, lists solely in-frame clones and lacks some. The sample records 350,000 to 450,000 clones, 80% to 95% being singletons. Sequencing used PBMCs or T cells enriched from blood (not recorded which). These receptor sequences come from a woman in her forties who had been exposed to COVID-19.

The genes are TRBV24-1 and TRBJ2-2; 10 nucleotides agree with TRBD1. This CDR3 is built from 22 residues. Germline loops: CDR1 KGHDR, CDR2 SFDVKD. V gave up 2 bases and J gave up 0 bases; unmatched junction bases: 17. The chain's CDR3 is CATSDYKGTGVLNLSNTGELFF. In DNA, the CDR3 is TGTGCCACCAGTGATTACAAAGGGACAGGGGTCCTAAATTTATCGAACACCGGGGAGCTGTTTTTT.

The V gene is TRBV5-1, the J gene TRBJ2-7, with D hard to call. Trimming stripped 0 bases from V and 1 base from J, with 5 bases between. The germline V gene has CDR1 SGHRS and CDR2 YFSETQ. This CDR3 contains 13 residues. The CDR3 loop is CASSLAYSYEQYF. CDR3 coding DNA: TGCGCCAGCAGCTTGGCCTATTCCTACGAGCAGTACTTC.

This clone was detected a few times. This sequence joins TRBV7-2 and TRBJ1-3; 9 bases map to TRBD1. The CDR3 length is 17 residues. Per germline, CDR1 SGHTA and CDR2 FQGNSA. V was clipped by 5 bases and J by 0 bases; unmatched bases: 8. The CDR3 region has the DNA TGTGCCAGCAGCCCTCGGGACAGGGCCAGCTCTGGAAACACCATATATTTT. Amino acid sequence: CASSPRDRASSGNTIYF. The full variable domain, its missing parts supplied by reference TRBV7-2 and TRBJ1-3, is GAGVSQSPSNKVTEKGKDVELRCDPISGHTALYWYRQSLGQGLEFLIYFQGNSAPDKSGLPSDRFSAERTGGSVSTLTIQRTQQEDSAVYLCASSPRDRASSGNTIYFGEGSWLTVV.

The CDR3 DNA reads TGTGCCAGCAGCCAGACTAGCGGGAGAAATACGCAGTATTTT. Protein product: CASSQTSGRNTQYF. The rearrangement links TRBV2 to TRBJ2-3, with TRBD2 matching 12 bases. CDR1 is SNHLY, CDR2 FYNNEI, per germline. V shed 6 bases and J 7 bases; nucleotides not matched to a gene: 5. This CDR3 is built from 14 residues.